A single sample gave rise to the 10 T cell receptor beta chains below, sequenced in a study of CD4 T cells in relation to SARS-CoV-2 and coronaviruses. Produced via immunoSEQ multiplex PCR; TCRdb's table is partial and in-frame only. The sample yields 15,000 to 19,000 clones, 76% seen once. CD4+ T cells from unexposed donors were obtained before the COVID-19 pandemic (2011-2018). Isolation of CD4+ T cells took place after less than twelve days in culture. No antigens are known for them. Sequencing used CD4+ T cells from PBMCs, cultured in vitro. The receptors here all came from a human donor in good health.

This chain uses TRBV6-6 with TRBJ2-1, with D perhaps assigned TRBD1 or TRBD2 (6 bases each). This CDR3 is 12 amino acids long. Germline CDR1 MNHNY, CDR2 SVGAGI (reference sequence). V dropped 8 bases and J dropped 10 bases, with 15 bases sitting between them. The CDR3 DNA follows: TGTGCCAGCGGTAGCGGAGGGGGGGAGCAGTTCTTC. Translating gives CASGSGGGEQFF.

This clone appeared a single time. The chain employs TRBV12-5 and TRBJ2-7; 7 bases align to TRBD2. Trimming cost V 5 bases and J 2 bases; bases outside gene matches: 9. CDR1 and CDR2 (germline): LGHNT, FRNRAP. CDR3 length: 15 amino acids. The CDR3 reads CASGLSGSPPYEQYF. Here the CDR3 DNA reads TGTGCTAGTGGTCTTAGCGGGTCCCCTCCCTACGAGCAGTACTTC.

The rearrangement links TRBV20-1 to TRBJ2-3; no definite D call. The CDR3 extends over 11 amino acids. The germline V gene encodes CDR1 DFQATT and CDR2 SNEGSKA (reference sequence). V was shortened by 3 bases and J by 4 bases, with 5 bases between the two germline ends. The CDR3 protein is CSASNSDTQYF. Written as DNA, the CDR3 is TGCAGTGCTAGTAATTCAGATACGCAGTATTTT.

This clone was picked up one time. This chain uses TRBV6-5 with TRBJ1-1; no firm D call. CDR3 size: 13 residues. CDR1 MNHEY and CDR2 SVGAGI come from the germline V gene. The V gene lost 1 base and the J gene lost 1 base, with 4 bases spanning the gap. Here the CDR3 reads CASSYWQNTEAFF. In DNA, the CDR3 is TGTGCCAGCAGTTACTGGCAGAACACTGAAGCTTTCTTT.

The rearrangement uses TRBV24-1 and TRBJ2-1; 10 bases are shared with TRBD2. There are 18 residues in the CDR3. Trimming removed 1 base from V and 4 bases from J; junction bases left unmatched: 9. The V gene's germline CDR1 is KGHDR and CDR2 SFDVKD. CDR3 DNA: TGTGCCACCAGTGATTTTCCACTAACTAGCGGGATTTACAATGAGCAGTTCTTC. Translating gives CATSDFPLTSGIYNEQFF.

The CDR3 DNA sequence: TGTGCCAGCAGTTACACGGCAGGGACAGCGCAGGAGCAGTTCTTC. Amino acid sequence: CASSYTAGTAQEQFF. The rearrangement uses TRBV6-5 and TRBJ2-1, with 7 bases matching TRBD1. This CDR3 has 15 residues. V gave up 2 bases and J gave up 10 bases; unmatched junction bases: 11. Germline CDR1 reads MNHEY; CDR2 reads SVGAGI.

The chain joins TRBV6-5 to TRBJ1-2, with 7 positions matching TRBD1. After removal of 4 bases from V and 3 bases from J, the junction contained 11 bases not matched to a gene. CDR1 is MNHEY, CDR2 SVGAGI, per germline. This CDR3 comprises 16 residues. This CDR3 reads CASSWKPGQRDYGYTF. The CDR3 nucleotides read TGTGCCAGCAGTTGGAAACCGGGACAGCGGGACTATGGCTACACCTTC.

The chain couples TRBV19 to TRBJ1-1, with D perhaps matching TRBD1 (5 bases). The V gene lost 4 bases and the J gene lost 6 bases, with 12 bases spanning the gap. This CDR3 is built from 13 residues. CDR1 and CDR2 from the germline V gene are LNHDA and SQIVND (reference sequence). The CDR3 nucleotides read TGTGCCAGTAGTAGGACGGTGGGGGCTGAAGCTTTCTTT. As protein: CASSRTVGAEAFF.

This chain uses TRBV10-2 with TRBJ2-1; D possibly uses TRBD1 or TRBD2 (5 bases each). There are 16 residues in the CDR3. Germline CDR1 reads WSHSY; CDR2 reads SAAADI. V was trimmed by 8 bases and J by 4 bases, leaving 21 bases between them. The CDR3 loop is CASGGMGSWGYNEQFF. The CDR3 DNA sequence: TGCGCCAGCGGCGGTATGGGGAGCTGGGGGTACAATGAGCAGTTCTTC.

The chain joins TRBV9 to TRBJ1-3, with 8 nucleotides matching TRBD1. After removal of 3 bases from V and 1 base from J, the junction contained 3 bases not matched to a gene. CDR3 size: 15 residues. Germline V CDR1 and CDR2: SGDLS, YYNGEE. The CDR3 spells CASSAGGSSGNTIYF. CDR3 bases: TGTGCCAGCAGCGCAGGGGGCTCGTCTGGAAACACCATATATTTT.